The rows below give T cell receptor beta chains drawn from one sample of a study of shared clonotypes between healthy human individuals. The data were produced by immunoSEQ multiplex PCR, yet TCRdb's version contains in-frame clones alone and is incomplete. The profile shows some 2,400,000 clones, approximately 94% of them singletons. Sequencing was carried out using naive CD4+ T cells sorted from blood. The receptors were gathered from a man between 18 and 29 years old in good health. Both conserved end residues are part of each CDR3. A D gene is named only where the DNA matches it firmly. Size is stated for part of the rows, as once, few or many counts, or as a class when the clone is expanded.

V,J,D,length,size,DNA,CDR3
TRBV28,TRBJ2-3,TRBD2,15,once,TGTGCCAGCAGTTGGACTAGCGGGGGGTCAGATACGCAGTATTTT,CASSWTSGGSDTQYF
TRBV6-1,TRBJ2-7,.,14,.,TGTGCCAGCAGGTATTCGACAGATACCTACGAGCAGTACTTC,CASRYSTDTYEQYF
TRBV5-1,TRBJ2-1,TRBD1,14,.,TGCGCCAGCAGCCGCAGGGGGCTCGACAATGAGCAGTTCTTC,CASSRRGLDNEQFF
TRBV2,TRBJ1-6,.,15,few,TGTGCCAGCAGCAATCAGGGCCAAATAGGTTCACCCCTCCACTTT,CASSNQGQIGSPLHF
TRBV6-5,TRBJ1-2,.,15,.,TGTGCCAGCAGTTACTCGGACGGGATTACGCGCGGCTACACCTTC,CASSYSDGITRGYTF
TRBV2,TRBJ2-7,.,9,.,TGTGCCAGGTACTACGAGCAGTACTTC,CARYYEQYF
TRBV6-5,TRBJ2-7,.,15,.,TGTGCCAGCAGAAGATTAGGGGCGAACTCCTACGAGCAGTACTTC,CASRRLGANSYEQYF
TRBV5-4,TRBJ1-3,.,16,once,TGTGCCAGCAGCCTGCGAAAGGCTGGGGCCGGAAACACCATATATTTT,CASSLRKAGAGNTIYF
TRBV7-9,TRBJ1-1,TRBD1,13,.,TGTGCCAGCAACCCGGGACAGGGGAGATCAGCTTTCTTT,CASNPGQGRSAFF
TRBV25-1,TRBJ2-7,.,14,.,TGTGCCAGCAGTGAATCAAGGTTACGGGGTGAGCAGTACTTC,CASSESRLRGEQYF
TRBV30,TRBJ2-3,TRBD2,18,.,TGTGCCTGGAGTGTACTAATCGGGAGGTTTCCGAGCACAGATACGCAGTATTTT,CAWSVLIGRFPSTDTQYF
TRBV11-2,TRBJ2-7,.,15,.,TGTGCCAGCAGCTTAGAGCCCCTCACTGCGACCGAGCAGTACTTC,CASSLEPLTATEQYF
TRBV10-3,TRBJ2-7,.,16,.,TGTGCCATCAGTGAGTCGGCGGGCGGGGGCCCTTACGAGCAGTACTTC,CAISESAGGGPYEQYF
TRBV7-8,TRBJ1-2,.,13,.,TGTGCCAGCAGCCCTGACAGGACCTATGGCTACACCTTC,CASSPDRTYGYTF
TRBV7-9,TRBJ1-3,.,14,.,TGTGCCAGCAGCTTCCCTGGAACTGGAAACACCATATATTTT,CASSFPGTGNTIYF
TRBV18,TRBJ1-2,.,13,.,TGTGCCAGCTCACCGGACACGGAGTATGGCTACACCTTC,CASSPDTEYGYTF
TRBV27,TRBJ2-5,.,15,.,TGTGCCAGCAGTTCCGGACTCCCCGGCCAAGAGACCCAGTACTTC,CASSSGLPGQETQYF
TRBV7-9,TRBJ1-6,.,18,.,TGTGCCAGCAGCTCCCGGCGAGGGGAGAGCTCCTATAATTCACCCCTCCACTTT,CASSSRRGESSYNSPLHF
TRBV18,TRBJ2-7,.,14,.,TGTGCCAGCTCACCGCTGCCAGGAGACTACGAGCAGTACTTC,CASSPLPGDYEQYF
TRBV2,TRBJ1-2,TRBD1,13,.,TGTGCCAGCAGTAGACAGGGCGTCTATGGCTACACCTTC,CASSRQGVYGYTF
TRBV7-9,TRBJ1-1,.,14,.,TGTGCCAGCAGTACGGGGGCGGCTAACACTGAAGCTTTCTTT,CASSTGAANTEAFF
TRBV19,TRBJ2-4,.,15,few,TGTGCCAGTAGTCTCCTTTGGGGGGCCAAAAACATTCAGTACTTC,CASSLLWGAKNIQYF
TRBV18,TRBJ1-6,.,14,few,TGTGCCAGCTCACCACGGCCAGAGGGGGGTCCCCTCCACTTT,CASSPRPEGGPLHF
TRBV5-1,TRBJ1-2,.,13,.,TGCGCCAGCAGCTATGACGGGAGCTATGGCTACACCTTC,CASSYDGSYGYTF
TRBV9,TRBJ1-2,.,16,.,TGTGCCAGCAGCGCGCAAGCAGGGGTCGTTTCCTATGGCTACACCTTC,CASSAQAGVVSYGYTF
TRBV28,TRBJ1-5,TRBD1,15,.,TGTGCCAGCAGACCTCCGGGACAGGGGGCCCAGCCCCAGCATTTT,CASRPPGQGAQPQHF
TRBV5-4,TRBJ2-7,.,14,.,TGTGCCAGCAGCTTGGGAGGAGATTCCTACGAGCAGTACTTC,CASSLGGDSYEQYF
TRBV28,TRBJ1-2,.,12,.,TGTGCCAGCGGTACCGGAAGCTATGGCTACACCTTC,CASGTGSYGYTF
TRBV2,TRBJ2-2,.,13,.,TGTGCCAGCAGCTCCGCCAACACCGGGGAGCTGTTTTTT,CASSSANTGELFF
TRBV10-2,TRBJ2-1,TRBD1,16,once,TGCGCCAGCAGTGACCACCGGGACAGGGGCTACAATGAGCAGTTCTTC,CASSDHRDRGYNEQFF
TRBV7-9,TRBJ1-6,.,12,.,TGTGCCAGCAGCTTGGGAGGAGGCGAACACCACTTT,CASSLGGGEHHF
TRBV5-1,TRBJ2-7,.,14,.,TGCGCCAGCAGCTTGGATACGGCCTCCTACGAGCAGTACTTC,CASSLDTASYEQYF
TRBV28,TRBJ2-7,TRBD1,16,.,TGTGCCAGCAGTCTACAGGGGGCCCCTGATTTCTACGAGCAGTACTTC,CASSLQGAPDFYEQYF
TRBV5-6,TRBJ2-6,.,17,.,TGTGCCAGCAGCTTAGGCGACAGGCACTCTGGGGCCAACGTCCTGACTTTC,CASSLGDRHSGANVLTF
TRBV11-2,TRBJ2-3,TRBD1,15,.,TGTGCCAGCAGGAGGATACAGGGGCAATTAGATACGCAGTATTTT,CASRRIQGQLDTQYF
TRBV6-5,TRBJ1-5,.,14,.,TGTGCCAGCAGTTCCACGATCACGGATCAGCCCCAGCATTTT,CASSSTITDQPQHF
TRBV29-1,TRBJ2-5,.,12,.,TGCAGCGTTGACAGGGATGGTGAGACCCAGTACTTC,CSVDRDGETQYF
TRBV30,TRBJ1-2,.,12,.,TGTGCCTGGAGTGTAGACTGGGTAGGCTACACCTTC,CAWSVDWVGYTF
TRBV25-1,TRBJ1-4,.,15,.,TGTGCCGCACGGGGTCTTGGGCAGTTAAATGAAAAACTGTTTTTT,CAARGLGQLNEKLFF
TRBV7-2,TRBJ1-3,.,15,.,TGTGCCAGCAGCGATGGACCGACCTCTGGAAACACCATATATTTT,CASSDGPTSGNTIYF
TRBV19,TRBJ1-1,.,14,.,TGTGCCAGTAGTCCCTCCAAGGGGTGGACTGAAGCTTTCTTT,CASSPSKGWTEAFF
TRBV4-1,TRBJ2-7,.,16,.,TGCGCCAGCAGCCAAGATAGGCGCAGGACAGTGGGCAAGCAGTACTTC,CASSQDRRRTVGKQYF
TRBV18,TRBJ2-7,TRBD2,15,.,TGTGCCAGCTCACCGTGGGAGGGCTCCCGTAGTGAGCAGTACTTC,CASSPWEGSRSEQYF
TRBV2,TRBJ2-5,.,12,.,TGTGCCAGTACCGGAGACCAAGAGACCCAGTACTTC,CASTGDQETQYF
TRBV10-3,TRBJ1-5,.,14,.,TGTGCCATCAGTGAGGGGGGCCTCAATCAGCCCCAGCATTTT,CAISEGGLNQPQHF
TRBV11-3,TRBJ2-7,.,14,.,TGTGCCAGCAGCTCCTGGACAGGTGGGGGGGAGCAGTACTTC,CASSSWTGGGEQYF
TRBV27,TRBJ1-4,.,18,.,TGTGCCAGCGCATCAACCGGGGTGAGGGGAGGAACTAATGAAAAACTGTTTTTT,CASASTGVRGGTNEKLFF
TRBV11-2,TRBJ1-6,.,14,.,TGTGCCAGCAGATTACAGTCCCCCTATTCACCCCTCCACTTT,CASRLQSPYSPLHF
TRBV7-9,TRBJ2-3,TRBD2,19,.,TGTGCCAGCAGCCTGGAGAAGGGTAGCGGGAGGGCAATTCGAGATACGCAGTATTTT,CASSLEKGSGRAIRDTQYF
TRBV5-1,TRBJ1-1,.,13,.,TGCGCCAGCAGCTTGGCCTCCCCCGGAGAAGCTTTCTTT,CASSLASPGEAFF
TRBV28,TRBJ1-5,.,17,once,TGTGCCAGCAGGTCCGGTGGACTAGGCTATAGCAATCAGCCCCAGCATTTT,CASRSGGLGYSNQPQHF